Included here is one T cell receptor beta chain sequence, with context. Its antigen is unidentified. The CDR3 loop spans 15 amino acids. Losses at the gene ends were 5 bases for V and 7 bases for J; bases not matched to a gene: 6. TCRdb used MiXCR to reprocess the RT-PCR reads, holding one entry per CDR3 protein. The table has more than 400,000 distinct CDR3 sequences, approximately 6.9% seen once. The data originate from a study of response to subunit inactivated influenza vaccine. Study-wide points: Seasonal influenza vaccination, on each occasion, was suggested by the authors to recruit few new T cells.

This TCR derives from a man between 50 and 70 years old who received an inactivated influenza vaccine. The source was PBMCs from blood, collected 23 to 25 months after vaccination. The chain is built from TRBV12-3 or TRBV12-4 and TRBJ2-2, with 11 bases identical to TRBD1. The CDR3 region has the DNA TGTGCCAGCAGTCCCCGGACAGGGGGCGGCGGGGAGCTGTTTTTT. It codes for CASSPRTGGGGELFF.